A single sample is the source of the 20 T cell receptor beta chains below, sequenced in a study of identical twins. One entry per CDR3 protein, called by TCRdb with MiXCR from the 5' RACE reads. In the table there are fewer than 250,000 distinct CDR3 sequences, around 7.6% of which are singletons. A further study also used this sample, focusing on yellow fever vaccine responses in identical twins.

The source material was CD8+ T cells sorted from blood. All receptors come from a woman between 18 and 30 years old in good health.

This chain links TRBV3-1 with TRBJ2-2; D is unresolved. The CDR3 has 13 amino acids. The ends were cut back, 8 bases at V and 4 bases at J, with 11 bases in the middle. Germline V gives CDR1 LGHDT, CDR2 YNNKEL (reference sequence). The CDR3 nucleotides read TGTGCCAGCGGAGACTCTGGCACCGGGGAGCTGTTTTTT. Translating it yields CASGDSGTGELFF.

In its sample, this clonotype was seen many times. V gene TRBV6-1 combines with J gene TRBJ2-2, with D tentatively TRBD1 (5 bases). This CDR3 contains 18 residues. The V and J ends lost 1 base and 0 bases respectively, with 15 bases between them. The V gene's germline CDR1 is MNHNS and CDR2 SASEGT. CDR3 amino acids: CASSEGVYRTANTGELFF. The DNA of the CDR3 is TGTGCCAGCAGTGAAGGGGTGTACAGGACCGCGAACACCGGGGAGCTGTTTTTT.

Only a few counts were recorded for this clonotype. CDR3 protein: CASSLDREGYTF. The DNA for the CDR3 is TGTGCCAGCAGCCTTGACAGGGAAGGCTACACCTTC. This sequence joins TRBV7-9 and TRBJ1-2; 7 nucleotides align to TRBD1. Germline V gene sequence: CDR1 SEHNR, CDR2 FQNEAQ (reference sequence). The length of the CDR3 is 12 residues. J was trimmed by 8 bases and V by 5 bases; bases with no gene match: 5.

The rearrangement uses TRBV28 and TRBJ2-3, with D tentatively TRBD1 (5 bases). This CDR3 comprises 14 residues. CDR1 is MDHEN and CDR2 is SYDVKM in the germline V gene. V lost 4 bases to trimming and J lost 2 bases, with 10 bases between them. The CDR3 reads CASSYQGPTDTQYF. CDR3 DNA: TGTGCCAGCAGTTATCAGGGCCCCACAGATACGCAGTATTTT.

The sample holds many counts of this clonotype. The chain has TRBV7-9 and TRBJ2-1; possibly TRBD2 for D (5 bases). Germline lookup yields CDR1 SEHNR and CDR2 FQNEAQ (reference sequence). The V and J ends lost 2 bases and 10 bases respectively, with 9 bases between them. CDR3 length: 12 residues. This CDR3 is CASSLMGDEQFF. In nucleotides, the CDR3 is TGTGCCAGCAGCTTAATGGGAGACGAGCAGTTCTTC.

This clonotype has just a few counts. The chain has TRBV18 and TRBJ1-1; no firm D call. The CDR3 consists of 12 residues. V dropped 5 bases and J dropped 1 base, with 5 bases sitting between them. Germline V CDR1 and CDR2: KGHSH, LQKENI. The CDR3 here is CASSAENTEAFF. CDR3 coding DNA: TGTGCCAGCTCAGCGGAGAACACTGAAGCTTTCTTT.

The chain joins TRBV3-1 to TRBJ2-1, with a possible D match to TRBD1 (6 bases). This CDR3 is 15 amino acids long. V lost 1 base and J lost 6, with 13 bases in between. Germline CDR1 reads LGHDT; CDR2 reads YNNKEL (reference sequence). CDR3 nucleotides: TGTGCCAGCAGCCAAGGGCAGGGGAACCTCAATGAGCAGTTCTTC. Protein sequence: CASSQGQGNLNEQFF.

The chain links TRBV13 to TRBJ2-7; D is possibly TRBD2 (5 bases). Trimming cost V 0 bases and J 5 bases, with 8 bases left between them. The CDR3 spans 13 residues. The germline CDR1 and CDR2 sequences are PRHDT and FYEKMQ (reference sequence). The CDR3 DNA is TGTGCCAGCAGCTTAGGTCCTAGCCACGAGCAGTACTTC. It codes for CASSLGPSHEQYF.

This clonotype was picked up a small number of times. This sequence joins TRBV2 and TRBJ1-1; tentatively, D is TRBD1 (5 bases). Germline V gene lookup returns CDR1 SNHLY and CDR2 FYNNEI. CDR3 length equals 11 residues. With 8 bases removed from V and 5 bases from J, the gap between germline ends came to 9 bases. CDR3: CASGTVTEAFF. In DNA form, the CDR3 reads TGTGCCAGCGGGACGGTTACTGAAGCTTTCTTT.

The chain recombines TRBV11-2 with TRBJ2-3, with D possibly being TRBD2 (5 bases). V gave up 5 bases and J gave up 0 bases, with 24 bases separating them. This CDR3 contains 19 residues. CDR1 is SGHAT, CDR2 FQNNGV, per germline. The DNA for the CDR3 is TGTGCCAGCAGCCCAGATCAGCGGTTTCGGAGGTATAGCACAGATACGCAGTATTTT. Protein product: CASSPDQRFRRYSTDTQYF.

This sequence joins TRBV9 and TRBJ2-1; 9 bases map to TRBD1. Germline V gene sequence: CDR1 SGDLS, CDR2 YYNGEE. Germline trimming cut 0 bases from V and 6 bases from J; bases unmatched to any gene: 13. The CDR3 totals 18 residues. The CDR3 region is CASSVVPGQGRYCNEQFF. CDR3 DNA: TGTGCCAGCAGCGTAGTACCGGGACAGGGACGATACTGCAATGAGCAGTTCTTC.

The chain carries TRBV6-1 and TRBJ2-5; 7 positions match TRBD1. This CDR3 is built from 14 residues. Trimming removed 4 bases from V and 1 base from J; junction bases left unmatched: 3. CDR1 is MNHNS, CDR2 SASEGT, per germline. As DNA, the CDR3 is TGTGCCAGCAGTGGGGACAGCTCCCAAGAGACCCAGTACTTC. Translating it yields CASSGDSSQETQYF.

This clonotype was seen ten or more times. CDR3 DNA sequence: TGTGCCAGCGCCACAGGGAGGACTGAAGCTTTCTTT. This translates into CASATGRTEAFF. The gene calls are TRBV12-3 or TRBV12-4 and TRBJ1-1; a possible D gene is TRBD1 (6 bases). The CDR3 has 12 residues. V lost 8 bases, J lost 5 bases, and 12 bases lay in between.

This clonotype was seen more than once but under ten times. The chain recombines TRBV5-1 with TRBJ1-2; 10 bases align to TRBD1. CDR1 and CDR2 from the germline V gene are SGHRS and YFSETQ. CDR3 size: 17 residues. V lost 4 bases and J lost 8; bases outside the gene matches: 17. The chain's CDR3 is CASSSEPGQGPQGGYTF. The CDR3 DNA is TGCGCCAGCAGCAGCGAACCGGGACAGGGGCCCCAAGGAGGCTACACCTTC.

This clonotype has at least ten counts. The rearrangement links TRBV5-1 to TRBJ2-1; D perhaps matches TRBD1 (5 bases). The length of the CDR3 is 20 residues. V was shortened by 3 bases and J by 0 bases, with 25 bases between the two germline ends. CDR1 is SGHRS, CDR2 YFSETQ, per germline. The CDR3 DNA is TGCGCCAGCAGCTGGCCCTCACAGGTTCTAACGGTGAGCTCCTACAATGAGCAGTTCTTC. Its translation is CASSWPSQVLTVSSYNEQFF.

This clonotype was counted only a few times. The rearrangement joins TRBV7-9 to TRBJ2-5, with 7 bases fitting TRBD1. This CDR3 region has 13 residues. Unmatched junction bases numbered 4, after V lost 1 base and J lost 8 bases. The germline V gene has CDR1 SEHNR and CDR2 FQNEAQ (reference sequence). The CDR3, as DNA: TGTGCCAGCAGCTTAGGACAGGGAAATACCCAGTACTTC. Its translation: CASSLGQGNTQYF.

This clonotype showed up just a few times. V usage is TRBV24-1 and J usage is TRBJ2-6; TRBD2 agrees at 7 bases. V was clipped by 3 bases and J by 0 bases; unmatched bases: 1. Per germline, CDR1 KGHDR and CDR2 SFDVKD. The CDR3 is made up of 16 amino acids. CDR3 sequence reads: CATSDREGSGANVLTF. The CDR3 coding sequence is TGTGCCACCAGTGATAGGGAGGGCTCTGGGGCCAACGTCCTGACTTTC.

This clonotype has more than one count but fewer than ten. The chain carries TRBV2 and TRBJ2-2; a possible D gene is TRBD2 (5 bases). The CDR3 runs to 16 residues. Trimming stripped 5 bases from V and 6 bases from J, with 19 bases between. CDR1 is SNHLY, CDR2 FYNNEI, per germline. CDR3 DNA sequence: TGTGCCAGCAGTTTATTACGGAAGCCGAGGGCCGGGGAGCTGTTTTTT. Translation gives CASSLLRKPRAGELFF.

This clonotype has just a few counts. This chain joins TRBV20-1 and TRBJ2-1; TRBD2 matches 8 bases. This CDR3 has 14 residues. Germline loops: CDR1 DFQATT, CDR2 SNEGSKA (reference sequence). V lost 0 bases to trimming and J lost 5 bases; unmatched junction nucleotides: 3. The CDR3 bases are TGCAGTGCTAGAGATCGACTAGCGAACAATGAGCAGTTCTTC. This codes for CSARDRLANNEQFF.

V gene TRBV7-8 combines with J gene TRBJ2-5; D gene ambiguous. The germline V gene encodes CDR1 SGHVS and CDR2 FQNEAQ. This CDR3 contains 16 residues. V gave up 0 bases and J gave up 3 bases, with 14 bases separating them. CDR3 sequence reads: CASSLALSLREETQYF. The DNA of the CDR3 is TGTGCCAGCAGCTTAGCGCTGAGCCTCCGCGAAGAGACCCAGTACTTC. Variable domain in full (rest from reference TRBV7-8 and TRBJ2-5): GAGVSQSPRYKVAKRGQDVALRCDPISGHVSLFWYQQALGQGPEFLTYFQNEAQLDKSGLPSDRFFAERPEGSVSTLKIQRTQQEDSAVYLCASSLALSLREETQYFGPGTRLLVL.